Listed below are T cell receptor beta chains from one sample, sequenced in a study of T cell responses to AZD1222 COVID-19 vaccine. The assay was immunoSEQ multiplex PCR, and TCRdb's table has in-frame clones only and misses some. Of more than 110,000 clones listed, 92% were seen once; the top ten hold roughly 3.5%. The sequences come from peripheral blood, collected 28 days after the second AZD1222 dose. The origin of the receptors is an adult who received the AZD1222 COVID-19 vaccine. Both conserved end residues are trimmed from each CDR3. The size of a clone is reported for some rows only, either as once, few or many, or as a class for expanded clones.

TRBJ2-1,14,.,TRBV5-1,ASSFEGTSGYNEQF
TRBJ2-7,14,.,TRBV2,ASSFAPRQAPYEQY
TRBJ1-5,10,.,TRBV18,ASSPGGQPQH
TRBJ2-2,13,.,TRBV19,ASSIGRGQIGELF
TRBJ2-1,15,.,TRBV28,ASSQTLLAGVGNEQF
TRBJ1-1,12,.,TRBV14,ASSQGPFRAEAF
TRBJ1-2,10,.,TRBV9,ASSLDGYGYT
TRBJ2-2,14,once,TRBV7-9,ASSSGTSGYTGELF
TRBJ2-3,14,.,TRBV4-3,ASSQDRGVSTDTQY
TRBJ2-1,15,.,TRBV28,ASSSSWGSQAGNEQF
TRBJ1-2,16,.,TRBV7-2,ASSLDPVPGTGVNGYT
TRBJ1-3,16,once,TRBV18,ASSPLPGVGSSGNTIY
TRBJ1-1,12,.,TRBV5-5,ASSKQGMNTEAF